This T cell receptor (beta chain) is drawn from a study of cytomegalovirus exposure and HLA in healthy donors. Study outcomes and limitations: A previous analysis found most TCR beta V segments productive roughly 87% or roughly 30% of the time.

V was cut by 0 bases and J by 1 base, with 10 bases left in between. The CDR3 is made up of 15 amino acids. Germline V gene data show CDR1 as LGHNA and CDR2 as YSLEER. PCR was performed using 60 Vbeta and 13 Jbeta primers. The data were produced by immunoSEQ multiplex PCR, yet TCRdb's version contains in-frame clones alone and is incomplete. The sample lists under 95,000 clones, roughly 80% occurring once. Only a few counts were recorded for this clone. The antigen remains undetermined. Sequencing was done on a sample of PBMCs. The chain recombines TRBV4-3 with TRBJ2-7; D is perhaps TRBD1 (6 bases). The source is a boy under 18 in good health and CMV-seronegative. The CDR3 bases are TGCGCCAGCAGCCAAGATAAAGGACAGTCCTACGAGCAGTACTTC. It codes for CASSQDKGQSYEQYF.